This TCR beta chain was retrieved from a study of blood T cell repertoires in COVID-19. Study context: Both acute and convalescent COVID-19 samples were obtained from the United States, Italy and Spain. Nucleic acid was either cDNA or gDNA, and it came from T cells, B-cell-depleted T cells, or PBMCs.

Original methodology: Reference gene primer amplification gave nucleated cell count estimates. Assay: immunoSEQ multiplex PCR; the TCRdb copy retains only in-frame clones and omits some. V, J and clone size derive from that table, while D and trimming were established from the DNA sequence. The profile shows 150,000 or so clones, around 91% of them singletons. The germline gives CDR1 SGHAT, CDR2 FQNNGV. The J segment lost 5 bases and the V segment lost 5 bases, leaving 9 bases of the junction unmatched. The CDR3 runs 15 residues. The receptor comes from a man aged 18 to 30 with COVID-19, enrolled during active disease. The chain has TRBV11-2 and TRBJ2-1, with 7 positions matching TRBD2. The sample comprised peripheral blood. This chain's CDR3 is CASSLRTRSDNEQFF. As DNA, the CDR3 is TGTGCCAGCAGCCTACGGACTAGATCGGACAATGAGCAGTTCTTC. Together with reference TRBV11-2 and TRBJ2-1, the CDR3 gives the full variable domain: EAGVAQSPRYKIIEKRQSVAFWCNPISGHATLYWYQQILGQGPKLLIQFQNNGVVDDSQLPKDRFSAERLKGVDSTLKIQPAKLEDSAVYLCASSLRTRSDNEQFFGPGTRLTVL.